These T cell receptor beta chains were read from a single sample in a study of identical twins. TCRdb ran MiXCR on the 5' RACE reads and lists one entry per CDR3 protein. The sample records about 530,000 distinct CDR3 sequences, roughly 15% being singletons. These data are also associated with another study on yellow fever vaccine responses in identical twins.

The sample taken for sequencing was CD4+ T cells sorted from blood. Source of these receptors: a young woman in good health. Both conserved end residues are part of each CDR3. D genes are given only for firm matches. A row's size may be missing; if present it is once, few, many or a size class.

>TRBD2|NA|TRBJ2-3|TRBV7-8
CASSLNRGGTRTDTQYF
TGTGCCAGCAGCCTCAATCGGGGGGGAACTCGCACAGATACGCAGTATTTT
>NA|many|TRBJ1-6|TRBV7-9
CASSLVGQTDSPLHF
TGTGCCAGCAGCTTAGTTGGACAGACAGATTCACCCCTCCACTTT
>TRBD2|few|TRBJ2-7|TRBV13
CASTIAGEQYF
TGTGCCAGCACGATAGCGGGGGAGCAGTACTTC
>NA|NA|TRBJ2-1|TRBV9
CASSATVNEQFF
TGTGCCAGCAGCGCGACAGTCAATGAGCAGTTCTTC
>NA|few|TRBJ2-7|TRBV7-3
CASSIGHQEPYEQYF
TGTGCCAGCAGCATAGGACATCAAGAACCCTACGAGCAGTACTTC
>NA|NA|TRBJ2-5|TRBV5-1
CASSFRGEGQETQYF
TGCGCCAGCAGCTTCAGGGGTGAGGGACAAGAGACCCAGTACTTC
>NA|NA|TRBJ2-2|TRBV7-8
CASSQLGQGTGELFF
TGTGCCAGCAGCCAGCTGGGGCAGGGGACCGGGGAGCTGTTTTTT
>NA|NA|TRBJ2-1|TRBV2
CASSEVPIRGEQFF
TGTGCCAGCAGTGAAGTTCCCATACGGGGTGAGCAGTTCTTC
>NA|NA|TRBJ2-7|TRBV5-1
CASSRGDGNEQYF
TGCGCCAGCAGTCGAGGGGATGGCAACGAGCAGTACTTC
>NA|many|TRBJ2-1|TRBV2
CASSDIRLYNEQFF
TGTGCCAGCAGTGACATTAGGCTCTACAATGAGCAGTTCTTC
>TRBD1|few|TRBJ1-1|TRBV20-1
CSAWKGARNTEAFF
TGCAGTGCTTGGAAGGGGGCGAGGAACACTGAAGCTTTCTTT
>NA|NA|TRBJ2-2|TRBV4-1
CASSLETRDTGELFF
TGCGCCAGCAGCCTCGAAACGAGGGACACCGGGGAGCTGTTTTTT
>TRBD2|few|TRBJ2-1|TRBV10-3
CAIRGTSGRTNNEQFF
TGTGCCATCAGGGGGACTAGCGGGAGGACTAACAATGAGCAGTTCTTC
>NA|NA|TRBJ2-2|TRBV20-1
CSALPGLSTGELFF
TGCAGTGCTCTCCCGGGACTTTCCACCGGGGAGCTGTTTTTT
>NA|few|TRBJ2-1|TRBV24-1
CATTSGAWNEQFF
TGTGCCACCACATCAGGGGCATGGAATGAGCAGTTCTTC
>TRBD2|few|TRBJ2-5|TRBV12-3/TRBV12-4
CASSLAGGLSTETQYF
TGTGCCAGCAGTCTAGCGGGGGGGCTGTCTACGGAGACCCAGTACTTC
>NA|many|TRBJ1-6|TRBV10-3
CATQAAPGRDYNSPLHF
TGTGCCACCCAGGCCGCACCAGGGAGAGATTATAATTCACCCCTCCACTTT
>NA|many|TRBJ1-6|TRBV6-1
CASSQKGGNSPLHF
TGTGCCAGCAGTCAGAAGGGGGGTAATTCACCCCTCCACTTT
>TRBD1|NA|TRBJ2-7|TRBV15
CATRTDRGESYEQYF
TGTGCCACCAGGACTGACAGGGGCGAGTCCTACGAGCAGTACTTC
>TRBD1|NA|TRBJ2-1|TRBV5-5
CASSLWGQDYNEQFF
TGTGCCAGCAGCTTGTGGGGACAGGACTACAATGAGCAGTTCTTC
>NA|NA|TRBJ2-6|TRBV12-3/TRBV12-4
CASSLASGGGANVLTF
TGTGCCAGCAGTTTAGCGTCGGGTGGTGGGGCCAACGTCCTGACTTTC
>NA|NA|TRBJ2-3|TRBV5-1
CASSPIRGSSTDTQYF
TGCGCCAGCAGCCCAATTCGGGGCTCTAGCACAGATACGCAGTATTTT
>NA|few|TRBJ2-7|TRBV7-3
CASSLTGLRLDEQYF
TGTGCCAGCAGCTTAACAGGACTTCGACTGGACGAGCAGTACTTC
>NA|NA|TRBJ2-5|TRBV20-1
CSAKRGAPFQETQYF
TGCAGTGCGAAACGGGGGGCCCCTTTCCAAGAGACCCAGTACTTC
>NA|NA|TRBJ2-7|TRBV6-1
CASSEAGQLSYEQYF
TGTGCCAGCAGTGAAGCAGGACAACTCTCCTACGAGCAGTACTTC
>NA|many|TRBJ1-5|TRBV12-3/TRBV12-4
CASSWQGKGNQPQHF
TGTGCCAGCAGTTGGCAGGGAAAGGGCAATCAGCCCCAGCATTTT
>NA|NA|TRBJ2-6|TRBV11-1
CASSLLRGAGANVLTF
TGTGCCAGCAGCTTACTTAGGGGGGCTGGGGCCAACGTCCTGACTTTC
>NA|few|TRBJ2-2|TRBV29-1
CSVGRGTVDTGELFF
TGCAGCGTCGGACGAGGGACGGTCGATACCGGGGAGCTGTTTTTT
>TRBD2|NA|TRBJ2-1|TRBV6-5
CASSYSAGEEQFF
TGTGCCAGCAGTTACTCAGCGGGGGAAGAGCAGTTCTTC
>NA|few|TRBJ1-6|TRBV12-3/TRBV12-4
CASTRRADLGHSPLHF
TGTGCCAGCACTAGACGGGCGGACCTTGGGCATTCACCCCTCCACTTT
>TRBD2|few|TRBJ2-3|TRBV5-6
CASSVRGAGTDTQYF
TGTGCCAGCAGCGTGCGGGGGGCGGGCACAGATACGCAGTATTTT
>NA|NA|TRBJ1-1|TRBV29-1
CSVGQTNTEAFF
TGCAGCGTTGGACAGACGAACACTGAAGCTTTCTTT
>TRBD2|NA|TRBJ2-5|TRBV12-3/TRBV12-4
CASSSGTSVGRAQYF
TGTGCCAGCAGTTCCGGGACTAGCGTGGGGAGGGCCCAGTACTTC
>NA|NA|TRBJ2-2|TRBV12-3/TRBV12-4
CASSPYGTSGTGELFF
TGTGCCAGCAGTCCCTATGGGACCAGTGGGACCGGGGAGCTGTTTTTT
>TRBD1|NA|TRBJ2-5|TRBV2
CASSGQGRYLKETQYF
TGTGCCAGCAGCGGACAGGGCCGGTATTTAAAAGAGACCCAGTACTTC
>NA|few|TRBJ1-1|TRBV25-1
CASSARSNTEAFF
TGTGCCAGCAGCGCCAGGTCAAACACTGAAGCTTTCTTT
>NA|many|TRBJ1-5|TRBV10-3
CAISASNQPQHF
TGTGCCATCAGTGCCAGCAATCAGCCCCAGCATTTT
>NA|NA|TRBJ2-7|TRBV3-1
CASSQEGASSSRKQYF
TGTGCCAGCAGCCAAGAGGGGGCTTCTAGCTCCCGCAAGCAGTACTTC
>TRBD1|few|TRBJ1-6|TRBV5-6
CASSRRQGHNSPLHF
TGTGCCAGCAGCCGAAGACAGGGTCATAATTCACCCCTCCACTTT
>TRBD1|few|TRBJ2-7|TRBV5-1
CASSGDRGRNEQYF
TGCGCCAGCAGCGGAGACAGGGGGCGAAACGAGCAGTACTTC
>TRBD2|NA|TRBJ2-3|TRBV12-3/TRBV12-4
CASSTPGLAGNTQYF
TGTGCCAGCAGTACGCCGGGACTAGCGGGTAATACGCAGTATTTT